This TCR beta chain was sequenced during a study of blood T cell repertoires in COVID-19. Background on the study: Sources were T cells, B-cell-depleted T cells, or PBMCs; the material itself was cDNA or gDNA.

This clone was counted only a few times. Germline V gene sequence: CDR1 MNHEY, CDR2 SMNVEV (reference sequence). V was pared by 2 bases and J by 0 bases, with 4 bases between. This CDR3 is built from 14 residues. Generated by immunoSEQ multiplex PCR, the TCRdb table keeps only in-frame clones and is missing some. The data hold 150,000 to 200,000 clones, with roughly 80% observed a single time. This rearrangement joins TRBV27 to TRBJ2-2; no clear D gene. The sequencing input was peripheral blood. The TCR sequence derives from a man aged 60-69 years with active or convalescent COVID-19. CDR3 sequence (DNA): TGTGCCAGCAGTTTAGTCGCGAACACCGGGGAGCTGTTTTTT. This gives the protein CASSLVANTGELFF.